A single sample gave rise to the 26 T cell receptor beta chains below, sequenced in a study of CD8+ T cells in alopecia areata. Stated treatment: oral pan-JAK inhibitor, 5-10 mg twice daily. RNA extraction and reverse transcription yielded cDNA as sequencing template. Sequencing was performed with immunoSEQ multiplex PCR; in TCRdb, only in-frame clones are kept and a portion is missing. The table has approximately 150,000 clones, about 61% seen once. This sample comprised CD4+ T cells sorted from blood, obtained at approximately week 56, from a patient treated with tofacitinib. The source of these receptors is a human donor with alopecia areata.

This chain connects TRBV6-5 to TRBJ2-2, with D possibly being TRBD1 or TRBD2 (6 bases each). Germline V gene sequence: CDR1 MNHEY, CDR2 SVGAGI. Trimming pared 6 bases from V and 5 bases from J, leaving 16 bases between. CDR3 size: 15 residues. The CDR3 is CASRARGAWTGELFF. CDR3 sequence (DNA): TGTGCCAGCAGGGCGAGGGGGGCTTGGACCGGGGAGCTGTTTTTT.

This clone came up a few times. In nucleotides, the CDR3 is TGCAGCGTTCTCGGGACAGGGTTCTACGAGCAGTACTTC. This encodes CSVLGTGFYEQYF. The chain employs TRBV29-1 and TRBJ2-7, with TRBD1 matching over 9 bases. The germline V gene has CDR1 SQVTM and CDR2 ANQGSEA. CDR3 length equals 13 residues. Germline trimming cut 5 bases from V and 3 bases from J; bases unmatched to any gene: 5.

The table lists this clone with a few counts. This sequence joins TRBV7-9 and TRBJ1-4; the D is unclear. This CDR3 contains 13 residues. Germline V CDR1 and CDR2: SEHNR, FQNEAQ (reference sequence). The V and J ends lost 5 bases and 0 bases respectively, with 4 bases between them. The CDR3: CASSDTTNEKLFF. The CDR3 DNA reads TGTGCCAGCAGCGACACAACTAATGAAAAACTGTTTTTT.

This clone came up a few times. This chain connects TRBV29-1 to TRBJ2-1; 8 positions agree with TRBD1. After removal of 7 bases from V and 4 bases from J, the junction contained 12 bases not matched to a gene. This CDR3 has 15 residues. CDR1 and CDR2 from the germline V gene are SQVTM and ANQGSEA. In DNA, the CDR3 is TGCAGCGCAGGAGGGTCAGGGGGCTTATACAATGAGCAGTTCTTC. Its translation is CSAGGSGGLYNEQFF.

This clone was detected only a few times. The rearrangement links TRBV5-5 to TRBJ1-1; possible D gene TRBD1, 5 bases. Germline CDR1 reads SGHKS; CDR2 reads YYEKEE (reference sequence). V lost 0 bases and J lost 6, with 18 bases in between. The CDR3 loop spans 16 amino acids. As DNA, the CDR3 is TGTGCCAGCAGCTTGGACGGCTGGCAGGGAGTCGCTGAAGCTTTCTTT. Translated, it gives CASSLDGWQGVAEAFF.

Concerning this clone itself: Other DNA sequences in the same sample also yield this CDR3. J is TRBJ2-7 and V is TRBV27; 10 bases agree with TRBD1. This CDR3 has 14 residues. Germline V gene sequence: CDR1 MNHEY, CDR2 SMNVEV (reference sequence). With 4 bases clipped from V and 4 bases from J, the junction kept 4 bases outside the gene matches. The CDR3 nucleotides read TGTGCCAGCAGTTCCTCGGGACAGGGGTACGAGCAGTACTTC. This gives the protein CASSSSGQGYEQYF.

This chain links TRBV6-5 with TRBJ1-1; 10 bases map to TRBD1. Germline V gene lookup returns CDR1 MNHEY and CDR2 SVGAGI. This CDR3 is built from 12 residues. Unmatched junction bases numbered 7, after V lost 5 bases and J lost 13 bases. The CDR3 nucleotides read TGTGCCAGCAGTCCGGCCGGGACAGGGGATTTCTTT. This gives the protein CASSPAGTGDFF.

The CDR3 region is CASSVDQRPETQYF. DNA of the CDR3: TGTGCCAGCAGCGTAGATCAGCGGCCAGAGACCCAGTACTTC. The V call is TRBV9, the J call TRBJ2-5; D is perhaps TRBD2 (5 bases). CDR1 is SGDLS, CDR2 YYNGEE, per germline. The CDR3 loop spans 14 amino acids. V lost 0 bases to trimming and J lost 4 bases, with 10 bases between them. Full variable domain (rest looked up from reference TRBV9 and TRBJ2-5): DSGVTQTPKHLITATGQRVTLRCSPRSGDLSVYWYQQSLDQGLQFLIQYYNGEERAKGNILERFSAQQFPDLHSELNLSSLELGDSALYFCASSVDQRPETQYFGPGTRLLVL.

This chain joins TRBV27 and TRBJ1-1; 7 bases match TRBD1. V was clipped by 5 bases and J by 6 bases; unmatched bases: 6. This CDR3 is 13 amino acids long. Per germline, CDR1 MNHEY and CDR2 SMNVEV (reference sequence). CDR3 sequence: CASSKGQAAEAFF. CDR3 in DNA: TGTGCCAGCAGTAAAGGACAGGCCGCTGAAGCTTTCTTT.

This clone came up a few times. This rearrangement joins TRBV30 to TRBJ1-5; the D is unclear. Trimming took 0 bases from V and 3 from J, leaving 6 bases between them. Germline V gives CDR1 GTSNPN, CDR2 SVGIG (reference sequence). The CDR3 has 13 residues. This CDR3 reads CAWSVQNNQPQHF. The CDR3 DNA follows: TGTGCCTGGAGTGTACAGAACAATCAGCCCCAGCATTTT.

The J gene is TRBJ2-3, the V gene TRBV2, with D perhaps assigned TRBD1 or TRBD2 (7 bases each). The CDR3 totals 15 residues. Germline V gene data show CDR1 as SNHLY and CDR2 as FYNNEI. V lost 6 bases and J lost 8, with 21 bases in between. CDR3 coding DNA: TGTGCCAGCAGCACAGGGGCTAGCGGTTCTGGTACGCAGTATTTT. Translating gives CASSTGASGSGTQYF. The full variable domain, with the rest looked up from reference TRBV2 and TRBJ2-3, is EPEVTQTPSHQVTQMGQEVILRCVPISNHLYFYWYRQILGQKVEFLVSFYNNEISEKSEIFDDQFSVERPDGSNFTLKIRSTKLEDSAMYFCASSTGASGSGTQYFGPGTRLTVL.

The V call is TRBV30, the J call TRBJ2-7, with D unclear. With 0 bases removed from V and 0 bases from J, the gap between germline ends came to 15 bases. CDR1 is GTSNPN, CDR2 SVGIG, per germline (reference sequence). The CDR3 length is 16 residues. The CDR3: CAWSVRYREPSYEQYF. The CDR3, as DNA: TGTGCCTGGAGTGTACGGTATCGAGAACCCTCCTACGAGCAGTACTTC.

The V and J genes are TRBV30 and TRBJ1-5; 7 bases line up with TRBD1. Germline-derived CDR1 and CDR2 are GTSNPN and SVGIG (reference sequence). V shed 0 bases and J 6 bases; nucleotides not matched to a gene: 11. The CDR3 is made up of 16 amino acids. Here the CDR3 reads CAWSVRVGTVGQPQHF. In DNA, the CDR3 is TGTGCCTGGAGTGTACGAGTGGGGACAGTCGGTCAGCCCCAGCATTTT.

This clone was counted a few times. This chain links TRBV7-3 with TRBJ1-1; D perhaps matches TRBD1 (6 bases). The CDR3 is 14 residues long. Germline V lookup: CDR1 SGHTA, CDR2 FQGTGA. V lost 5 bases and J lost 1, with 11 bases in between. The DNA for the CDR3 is TGTGCCAGCAGCACAGGGACGGGGAACACTGAAGCTTTCTTT. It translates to CASSTGTGNTEAFF. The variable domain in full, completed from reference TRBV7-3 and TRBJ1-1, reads GAGVSQTPSNKVTEKGKYVELRCDPISGHTALYWYRQSLGQGPEFLIYFQGTGAADDSGLPNDRFFAVRPEGSVSTLKIQRTERGDSAVYLCASSTGTGNTEAFFGQGTRLTVV.

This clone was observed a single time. CDR3 sequence: CAWQRQGYTEAFF. The CDR3 DNA reads as TGTGCCTGGCAAAGACAGGGGTACACTGAAGCTTTCTTT. The chain couples TRBV30 to TRBJ1-1; TRBD1 aligns across 8 bases. The V gene end was trimmed by 5 bases and the J gene end by 3 bases; junction bases not matched to a gene: 5. Germline CDR1 reads GTSNPN; CDR2 reads SVGIG (reference sequence). The CDR3 totals 13 residues.

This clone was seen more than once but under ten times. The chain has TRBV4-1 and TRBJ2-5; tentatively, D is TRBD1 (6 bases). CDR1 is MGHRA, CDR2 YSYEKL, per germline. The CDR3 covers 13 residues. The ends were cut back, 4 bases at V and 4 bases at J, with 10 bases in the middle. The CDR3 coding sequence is TGCGCCAGCAGCCTTACAGGGACAGAGACCCAGTACTTC. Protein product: CASSLTGTETQYF.

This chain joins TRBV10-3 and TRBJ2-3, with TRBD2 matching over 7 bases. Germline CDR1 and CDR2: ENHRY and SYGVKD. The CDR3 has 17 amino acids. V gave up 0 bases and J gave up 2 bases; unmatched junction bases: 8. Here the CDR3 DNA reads TGTGCCATCAGTGAGTCGGGGTCTAGCGGTTACACAGATACGCAGTATTTT. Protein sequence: CAISESGSSGYTDTQYF.

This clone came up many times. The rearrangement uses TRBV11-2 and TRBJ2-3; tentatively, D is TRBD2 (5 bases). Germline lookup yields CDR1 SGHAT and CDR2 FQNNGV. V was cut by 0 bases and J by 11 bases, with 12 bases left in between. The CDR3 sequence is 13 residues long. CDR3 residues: CASSLEAAGRQYF. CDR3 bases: TGTGCCAGCAGCTTAGAAGCGGCAGGCCGGCAGTATTTT.

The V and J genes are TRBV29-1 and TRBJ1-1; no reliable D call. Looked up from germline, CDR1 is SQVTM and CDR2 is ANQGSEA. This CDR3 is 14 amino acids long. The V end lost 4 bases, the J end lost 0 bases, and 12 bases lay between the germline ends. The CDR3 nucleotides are TGCAGCGTTGTGTTGGGGAAGATGAACACTGAAGCTTTCTTT. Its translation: CSVVLGKMNTEAFF. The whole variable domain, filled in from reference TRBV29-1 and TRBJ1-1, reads SAVISQKPSRDICQRGTSLTIQCQVDSQVTMMFWYRQQPGQSLTLIATANQGSEATYESGFVIDKFPISRPNLTFSTLTVSNMSPEDSSIYLCSVVLGKMNTEAFFGQGTRLTVV.

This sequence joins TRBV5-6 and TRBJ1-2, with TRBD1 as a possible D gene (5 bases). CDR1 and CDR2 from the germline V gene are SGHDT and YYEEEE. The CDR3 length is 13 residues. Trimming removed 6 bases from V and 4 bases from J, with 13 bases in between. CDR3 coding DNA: TGTGCCAGCACCCGGACAAGTAGCTATGGCTACACCTTC. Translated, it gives CASTRTSSYGYTF.

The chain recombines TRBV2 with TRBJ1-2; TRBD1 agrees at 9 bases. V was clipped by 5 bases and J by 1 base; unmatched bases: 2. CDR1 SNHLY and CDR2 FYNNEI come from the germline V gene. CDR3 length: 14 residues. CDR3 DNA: TGTGCCAGCAGTTGGGGACAGGGTAACTATGGCTACACCTTC. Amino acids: CASSWGQGNYGYTF.

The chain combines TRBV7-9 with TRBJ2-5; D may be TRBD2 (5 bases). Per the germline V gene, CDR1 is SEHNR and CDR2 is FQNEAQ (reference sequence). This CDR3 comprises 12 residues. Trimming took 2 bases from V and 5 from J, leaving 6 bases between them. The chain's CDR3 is CASSLREETQYF. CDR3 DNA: TGTGCCAGCAGCTTAAGGGAGGAGACCCAGTACTTC.

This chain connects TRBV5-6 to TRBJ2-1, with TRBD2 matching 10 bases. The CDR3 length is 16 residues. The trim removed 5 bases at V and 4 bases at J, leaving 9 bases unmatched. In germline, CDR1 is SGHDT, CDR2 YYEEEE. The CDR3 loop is CASSFSTSGFYNEQFF. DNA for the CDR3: TGTGCCAGCAGTTTTTCGACTAGCGGGTTTTACAATGAGCAGTTCTTC.

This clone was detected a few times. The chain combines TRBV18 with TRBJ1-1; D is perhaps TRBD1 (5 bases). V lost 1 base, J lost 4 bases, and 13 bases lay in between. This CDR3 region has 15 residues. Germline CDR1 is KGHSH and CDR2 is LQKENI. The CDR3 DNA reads TGTGCCAGCTCACCACAGGGGTACGGGAGCACTGAAGCTTTCTTT. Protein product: CASSPQGYGSTEAFF.

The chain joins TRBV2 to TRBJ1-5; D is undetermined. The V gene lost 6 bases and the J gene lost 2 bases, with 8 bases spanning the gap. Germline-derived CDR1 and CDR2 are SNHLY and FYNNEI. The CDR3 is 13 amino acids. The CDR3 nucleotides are TGTGCCAGCAGAGGGATGGGCAATCAGCCCCAGCATTTT. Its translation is CASRGMGNQPQHF. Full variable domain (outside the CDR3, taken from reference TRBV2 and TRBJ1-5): EPEVTQTPSHQVTQMGQEVILRCVPISNHLYFYWYRQILGQKVEFLVSFYNNEISEKSEIFDDQFSVERPDGSNFTLKIRSTKLEDSAMYFCASRGMGNQPQHFGDGTRLSIL.

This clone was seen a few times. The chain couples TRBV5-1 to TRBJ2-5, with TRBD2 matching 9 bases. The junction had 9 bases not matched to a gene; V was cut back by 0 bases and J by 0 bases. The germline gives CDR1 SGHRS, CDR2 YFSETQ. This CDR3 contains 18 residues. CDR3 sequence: CASSLAPSGMGDQETQYF. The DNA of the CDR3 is TGCGCCAGCAGCTTGGCGCCTAGCGGGATGGGAGACCAAGAGACCCAGTACTTC.